This passage covers 12 T cell receptor beta chains from one sample sequenced in a study of vaccination and CD4 T cells after COVID-19. Sequencing of cultured CD4+ T cell DNA used the Oncomine TCR Beta short-read assay. TCRdb redid the calling of the PCR reads with MiXCR, one entry per CDR3 protein. Of about 20,000 distinct CDR3 sequences listed, about three fifths were seen once; the top ten hold 6.5% to 8%. Documented treatment: approximately 9-day PBMC culture with coronavirus spike peptide pools or control peptides (ViraFEST assay). Their target antigens are unknown. Sequenced here: CD4+ T cells from blood, cultured in vitro, sampled before SARS-CoV-2 vaccination. The receptors were sampled from a human donor who had recovered from COVID-19.

The rearrangement joins TRBV20-1 to TRBJ2-3, with 8 bases lining up with TRBD2. The trim removed 6 bases at V and 1 base at J, leaving 9 bases unmatched. Germline V lookup: CDR1 DFQATT, CDR2 SNEGSKA (reference sequence). This CDR3 is 15 amino acids long. CDR3 bases: TGCAGTGCCTCAACGGGACTAGGGGGCACAGATACGCAGTATTTT. Protein sequence: CSASTGLGGTDTQYF.

The J gene is TRBJ2-1, the V gene TRBV20-1, with 11 bases fitting TRBD1. Germline V gives CDR1 DFQATT, CDR2 SNEGSKA (reference sequence). With V trimmed by 0 bases and J by 8 bases, 6 bases remained unmatched. The length of the CDR3 is 15 residues. This CDR3 is CSARDRGQGAHEQFF. CDR3 bases: TGCAGTGCTAGAGATCGAGGACAGGGGGCCCATGAGCAGTTCTTC.

This clonotype was seen a few times. The chain uses TRBV15 and TRBJ1-1; 8 bases are shared with TRBD1. This CDR3 is built from 15 residues. Trimming removed 3 bases from V and 6 bases from J; junction bases left unmatched: 9. Germline loops: CDR1 LNHNV, CDR2 YYDKDF (reference sequence). This CDR3 reads CATSRGDRGIAEAFF. For the CDR3, the DNA is TGTGCCACCAGCAGGGGAGACAGGGGAATCGCTGAAGCTTTCTTT.

This clonotype was seen only a few times. V and J are TRBV10-3 and TRBJ2-5, with unresolved D. The V gene's germline CDR1 is ENHRY and CDR2 SYGVKD. The CDR3 contains 13 residues. V dropped 4 bases and J dropped 1 base, with 7 bases sitting between them. The CDR3 sequence is CAISGHGQETQYF. The CDR3, as DNA: TGTGCCATCAGTGGGCACGGCCAAGAGACCCAGTACTTC.

V is TRBV20-1 and J is TRBJ2-7; D ambiguous. The V gene's germline CDR1 is DFQATT and CDR2 SNEGSKA (reference sequence). The CDR3 is made up of 15 amino acids. V dropped 6 bases and J dropped 2 bases, with 20 bases sitting between them. The CDR3, as DNA: TGCAGTGCCGTACCCGGTACTCAACTAACCTACGAGCAGTACTTC. This translates into CSAVPGTQLTYEQYF.

The rearrangement joins TRBV5-4 to TRBJ1-6, with 7 bases lining up with TRBD1. Trimming cost V 4 bases and J 10 bases; bases outside gene matches: 14. The CDR3 has 16 residues. Germline lookup yields CDR1 SGHNT and CDR2 YYREEE (reference sequence). The CDR3 spells CASSKWDSLEESPLHF. DNA for the CDR3: TGTGCCAGCAGCAAGTGGGACAGCCTTGAGGAGTCACCCCTCCACTTT.

This rearrangement joins TRBV30 to TRBJ1-6; D is uncertain. This CDR3 has 13 residues. The ends were cut back, 2 bases at V and 7 bases at J, with 9 bases in the middle. Germline values: CDR1 GTSNPN, CDR2 SVGIG (reference sequence). The CDR3 sequence is CAWSSTVNSPLHF. The CDR3 DNA reads TGTGCCTGGAGTTCTACTGTGAATTCACCCCTCCACTTT.

The rearrangement uses TRBV11-3 and TRBJ2-2; D remains ambiguous. Trimming shortened V by 3 bases and J by 6 bases, and 8 bases separated the two germline ends. The germline V gene has CDR1 SGHNT and CDR2 YENEEA. The CDR3 covers 13 residues. The CDR3 nucleotides are TGTGCCAGCAGCTTCCTAGTTTCCGGGGAGCTGTTTTTT. Translated, it gives CASSFLVSGELFF.

By share, this clonotype ranks as medium-sized (0.01 to 0.1%). The chain carries TRBV7-3 and TRBJ2-2; D not certain. V was shortened by 3 bases and J by 7 bases, with 9 bases between the two germline ends. The CDR3 spans 13 residues. Germline values: CDR1 SGHTA, CDR2 FQGTGA. The CDR3 nucleotides read TGTGCCAGCAGCTTGGATGGAATCGGGGAGCTGTTTTTT. Translation gives CASSLDGIGELFF.

V usage is TRBV30 and J usage is TRBJ2-7; a possible D gene is TRBD2 (6 bases). Per the germline V gene, CDR1 is GTSNPN and CDR2 is SVGIG (reference sequence). The CDR3 runs to 14 residues. V lost 1 base and J lost 2, with 12 bases in between. CDR3 loop: CAWSELAPPYEQYF. CDR3 coding DNA: TGTGCCTGGAGTGAACTAGCTCCCCCCTACGAGCAGTACTTC.

J is TRBJ2-7 and V is TRBV18, with D possibly matching TRBD1 (5 bases). Germline V CDR1 and CDR2: KGHSH, LQKENI. V gave up 3 bases and J gave up 2 bases, with 11 bases separating them. The CDR3 length is 14 residues. The CDR3 nucleotides are TGTGCCAGCTCACCGAGACAGTCCCCCTACGAGCAGTACTTC. It yields the protein CASSPRQSPYEQYF.

The rearrangement links TRBV20-1 to TRBJ2-1; no reliable D call. This CDR3 region has 12 residues. The germline V and J ends were trimmed by 3 bases and 6 bases, with 9 bases remaining between them. The germline gives CDR1 DFQATT, CDR2 SNEGSKA (reference sequence). CDR3 residues: CSARYTANEQFF. The CDR3 DNA sequence: TGCAGTGCTAGGTACACGGCCAATGAGCAGTTCTTC.